The clone carrying this T cell receptor (beta chain) was detected only a few times. Its cognate antigen is unknown. The data derive from a study of T-cell memory formation after mild COVID-19. The study, taken as a whole, reports: Nothing showed for sure that second-wave clones peaking on day 37 were SARS-CoV-2 specific. Pre-infection memory harbored some responding clones, suggesting cross-reactive memory joined. Later expanders leaned CD4+, whereas clones that contracted between day 15 and 85 were balanced CD4/CD8.

5'RACE with constant-segment primers built TCRalpha and TCRbeta cDNA libraries with UMIs. Using its own MiXCR run on the 5' RACE reads, TCRdb lists one record per CDR3 protein. This sample has about 250,000 distinct CDR3 sequences, with 15% to 20% found just once. The TCR was taken from a man between 18 and 35 years old who had mild COVID-19 (a few samples of this study predate the infection). Cell type and time point are not known. Sequenced: PBMCs or a T cell subset sorted from them (not recorded which).

The chain's CDR3 is CASSLQRATEETQYF. The CDR3 coding sequence is TGTGCCAGCAGCTTGCAGCGGGCAACCGAAGAGACCCAGTACTTC. This sequence joins TRBV7-2 and TRBJ2-5, with a possible D match to TRBD2 (6 bases). V dropped 3 bases and J dropped 3 bases, with 14 bases sitting between them. The V gene's germline CDR1 is SGHTA and CDR2 FQGNSA. The CDR3 covers 15 residues.